Given below is one T cell receptor beta chain in context. The entry originates in a study of T cells in Graves' hyperthyroidism and ophthalmopathy. The CDR3 regions of TCR beta were amplified from RNA transcripts. A set of HTBI primers served as the primers for a first-round RT-PCR of the TCR CDR3. TCRdb processed the multiplex PCR reads anew with MiXCR; each CDR3 protein has one entry. The profile covers 700,000 or so distinct CDR3 sequences, with about 17% appearing a single time and 8.4% taken by the ten largest. Fresh 10 ml peripheral blood yielded PBMCs. Sequenced input: blood. This clonotype was sampled from a man younger than 35 with Graves' hyperthyroidism.

The CDR3 loop is CASSPLPGNRANVLTF. The CDR3 DNA sequence: TGCGCCAGCAGTCCACTTCCGGGTAATCGGGCCAACGTCCTGACTTTC. V usage is TRBV5-1 and J usage is TRBJ2-6, with D unclear. CDR3 size: 16 residues. Trimming stripped 5 bases from V and 5 bases from J, with 17 bases between. In germline, CDR1 is SGHRS, CDR2 YFSETQ.